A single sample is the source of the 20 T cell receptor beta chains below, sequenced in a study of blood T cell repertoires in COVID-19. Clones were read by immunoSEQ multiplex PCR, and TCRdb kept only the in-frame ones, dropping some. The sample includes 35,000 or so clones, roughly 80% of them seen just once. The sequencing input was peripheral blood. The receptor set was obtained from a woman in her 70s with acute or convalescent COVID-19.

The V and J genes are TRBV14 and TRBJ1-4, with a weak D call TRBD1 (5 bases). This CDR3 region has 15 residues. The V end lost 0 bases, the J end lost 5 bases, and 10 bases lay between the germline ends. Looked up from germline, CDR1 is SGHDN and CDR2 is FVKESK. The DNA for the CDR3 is TGTGCCAGCAGCCAAGACAGGGCCTACAATGAAAAACTGTTTTTT. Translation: CASSQDRAYNEKLFF.

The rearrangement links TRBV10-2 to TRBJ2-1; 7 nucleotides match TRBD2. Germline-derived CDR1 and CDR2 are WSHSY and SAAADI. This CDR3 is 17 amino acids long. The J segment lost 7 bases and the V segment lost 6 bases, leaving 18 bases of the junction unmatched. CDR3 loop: CASRAFSKAGVINEQFF. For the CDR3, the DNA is TGCGCCAGCAGAGCTTTTTCTAAGGCGGGAGTCATTAATGAGCAGTTCTTC.

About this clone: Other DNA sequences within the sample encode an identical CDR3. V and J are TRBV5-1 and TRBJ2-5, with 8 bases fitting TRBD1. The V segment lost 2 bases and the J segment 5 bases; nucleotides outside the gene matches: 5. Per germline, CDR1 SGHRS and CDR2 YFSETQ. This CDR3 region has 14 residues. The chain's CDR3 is CASSFQGAEETQYF. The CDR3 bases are TGCGCCAGCAGCTTCCAGGGGGCAGAGGAGACCCAGTACTTC.

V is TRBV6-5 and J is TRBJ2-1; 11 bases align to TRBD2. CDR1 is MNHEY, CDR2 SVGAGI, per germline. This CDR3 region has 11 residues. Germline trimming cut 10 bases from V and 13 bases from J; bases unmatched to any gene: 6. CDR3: CATWGLAAQFF. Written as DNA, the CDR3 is TGTGCCACCTGGGGACTAGCGGCCCAGTTCTTC.

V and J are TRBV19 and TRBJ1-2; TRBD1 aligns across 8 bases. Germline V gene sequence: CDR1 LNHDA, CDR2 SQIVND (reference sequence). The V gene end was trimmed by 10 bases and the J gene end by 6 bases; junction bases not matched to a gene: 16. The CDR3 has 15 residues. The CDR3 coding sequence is TGTGCCACCAGGACAGGGAGGAGGCTTTATAATGGCTACACCTTC. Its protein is CATRTGRRLYNGYTF.

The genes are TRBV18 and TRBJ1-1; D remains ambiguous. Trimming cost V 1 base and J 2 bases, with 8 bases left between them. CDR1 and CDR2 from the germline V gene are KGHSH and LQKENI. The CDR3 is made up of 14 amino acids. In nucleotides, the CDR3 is TGTGCCAGCTCACCACGCACGGGAAACACTGAAGCTTTCTTT. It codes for CASSPRTGNTEAFF.

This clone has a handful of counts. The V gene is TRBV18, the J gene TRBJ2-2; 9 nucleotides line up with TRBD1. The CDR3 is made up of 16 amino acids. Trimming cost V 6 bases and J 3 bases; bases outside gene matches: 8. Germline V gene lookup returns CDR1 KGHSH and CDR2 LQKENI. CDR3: CASSNPGQGDTGELFF. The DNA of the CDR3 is TGTGCCAGCTCCAATCCGGGACAGGGTGACACCGGGGAGCTGTTTTTT.

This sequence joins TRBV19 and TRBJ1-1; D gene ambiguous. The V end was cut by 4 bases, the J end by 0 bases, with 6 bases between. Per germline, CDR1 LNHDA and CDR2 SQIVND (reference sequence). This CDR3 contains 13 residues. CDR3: CASSTRVNTEAFF. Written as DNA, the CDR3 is TGTGCCAGTAGTACGAGAGTGAACACTGAAGCTTTCTTT.

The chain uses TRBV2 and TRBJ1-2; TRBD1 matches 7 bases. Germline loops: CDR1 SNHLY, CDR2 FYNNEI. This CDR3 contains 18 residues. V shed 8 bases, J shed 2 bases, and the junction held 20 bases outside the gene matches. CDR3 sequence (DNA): TGTGCCAGCTCGGGACTTAGGAGTCCGGGACAGCTAAACTATGGCTACACCTTC. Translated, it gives CASSGLRSPGQLNYGYTF.

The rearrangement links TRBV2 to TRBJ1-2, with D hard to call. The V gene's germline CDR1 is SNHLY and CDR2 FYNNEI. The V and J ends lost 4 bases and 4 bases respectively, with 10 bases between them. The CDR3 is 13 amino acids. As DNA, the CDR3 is TGTGCCAGCAGTGTAAGCGCGTCCTATGGCTACACCTTC. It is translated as CASSVSASYGYTF. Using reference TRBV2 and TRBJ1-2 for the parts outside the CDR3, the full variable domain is EPEVTQTPSHQVTQMGQEVILRCVPISNHLYFYWYRQILGQKVEFLVSFYNNEISEKSEIFDDQFSVERPDGSNFTLKIRSTKLEDSAMYFCASSVSASYGYTFGSGTRLTVV.

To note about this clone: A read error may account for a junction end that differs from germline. CDR3 sequence (DNA): TGCGCCAGCAGCTTGGAGGCTACCCTAGAAAAGCTGTTTTTT. As protein: CASSLEATLEKLFF. The V call is TRBV5-1, the J call TRBJ1-4; D is undetermined. CDR3 length: 14 amino acids. CDR1 and CDR2 from the germline V gene are SGHRS and YFSETQ.

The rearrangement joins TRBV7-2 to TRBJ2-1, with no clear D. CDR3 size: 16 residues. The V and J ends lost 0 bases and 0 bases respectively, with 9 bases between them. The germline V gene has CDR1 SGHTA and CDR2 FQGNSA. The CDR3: CASSLAPSSSYNEQFF. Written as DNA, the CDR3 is TGTGCCAGCAGCTTAGCGCCGTCTAGCTCCTACAATGAGCAGTTCTTC.

CDR3 DNA: TGTGCCAGTAGGAGGGACAGGGGTCCTTTTTATGGCTACACCTTC. It specifies CASRRDRGPFYGYTF. The chain recombines TRBV19 with TRBJ1-2, with 10 bases identical to TRBD1. This CDR3 is 15 amino acids long. V lost 6 bases and J lost 5; bases outside the gene matches: 9. CDR1 is LNHDA and CDR2 is SQIVND in the germline V gene (reference sequence).

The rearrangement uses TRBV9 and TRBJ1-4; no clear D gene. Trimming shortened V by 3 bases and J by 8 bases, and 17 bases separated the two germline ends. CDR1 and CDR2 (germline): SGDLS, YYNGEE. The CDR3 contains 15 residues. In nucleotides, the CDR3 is TGTGCCAGCAGCGCGCTCGGGCTTTCGGGAGAAAAACTGTTTTTT. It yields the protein CASSALGLSGEKLFF.

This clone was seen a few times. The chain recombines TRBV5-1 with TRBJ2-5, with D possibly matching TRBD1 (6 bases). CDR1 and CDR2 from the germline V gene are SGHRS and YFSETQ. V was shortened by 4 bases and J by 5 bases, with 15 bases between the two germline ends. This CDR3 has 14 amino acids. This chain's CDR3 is CASSGAQGGETQYF. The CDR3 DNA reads TGCGCCAGCAGCGGGGCCCAAGGGGGTGAGACCCAGTACTTC.

The CDR3 nucleotides read TGTGCCAGCTCACCCTCGACAGCACTCTACGAGCAGTACTTC. Protein: CASSPSTALYEQYF. The chain employs TRBV18 and TRBJ2-7; maybe TRBD1 (5 bases). CDR1 and CDR2 (germline): KGHSH, LQKENI. V lost 3 bases to trimming and J lost 3 bases, with 12 bases between them. The CDR3 is 14 residues long.

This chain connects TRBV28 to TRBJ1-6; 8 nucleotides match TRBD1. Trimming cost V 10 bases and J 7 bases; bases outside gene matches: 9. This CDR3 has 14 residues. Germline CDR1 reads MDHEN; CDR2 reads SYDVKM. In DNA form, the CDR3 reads TGTGCCACCACAACAGGGGGATGGAATTCACCCCTCCACTTT. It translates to CATTTGGWNSPLHF.

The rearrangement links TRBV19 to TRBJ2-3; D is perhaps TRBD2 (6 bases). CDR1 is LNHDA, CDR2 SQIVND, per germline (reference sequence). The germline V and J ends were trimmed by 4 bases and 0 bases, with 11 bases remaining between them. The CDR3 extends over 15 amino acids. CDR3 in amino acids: CASSTPGTSTDTQYF. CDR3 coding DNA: TGTGCCAGTAGTACTCCCGGGACTAGCACAGATACGCAGTATTTT.

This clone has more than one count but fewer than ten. CDR3 loop: CASSSARVAGELFF. CDR3 nucleotides: TGTGCCAGCAGCTCGGCTAGAGTCGCCGGGGAGCTGTTTTTT. The chain employs TRBV5-4 and TRBJ2-2; the D is unclear. The CDR3 runs to 14 residues. CDR1 is SGHNT, CDR2 YYREEE, per germline (reference sequence). V lost 3 bases and J 6 bases, leaving 12 bases between the germline ends.

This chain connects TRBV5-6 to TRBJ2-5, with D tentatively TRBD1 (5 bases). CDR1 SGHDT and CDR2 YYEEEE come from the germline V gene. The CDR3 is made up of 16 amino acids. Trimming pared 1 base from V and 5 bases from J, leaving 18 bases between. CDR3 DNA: TGTGCCAGCAGCTTGAAGGAAGGGGCCGGGCAGGAGACCCAGTACTTC. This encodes CASSLKEGAGQETQYF.